These T cell receptor beta chains were read from a single sample in a study of T cell changes during pregnancy in multiple sclerosis. Generated by immunoSEQ multiplex PCR, the TCRdb table keeps only in-frame clones and is missing some. Of approximately 59,000 clones listed, 80% to 95% are singletons. The sequencing used CD4+ T cells from peripheral blood mononuclear cells, collected before pregnancy. These TCRs come from a female donor with multiple sclerosis, enrolled in a pregnancy study. The CDR3 runs from the conserved cysteine through the conserved F or W. The D gene is left open where the match is weak. A clone size is listed for some rows: how often the clone was seen (once, few, many), or a class if it is expanded.

d_call: NA; j_call: TRBJ2-3; v_call: TRBV21-1; clone_size: NA; cdr3_nt: TGTGCCAGCAGCAGGTGGGGGACAGGAGACTACACAGATACGCAGTATTTT; cdr3_aa: CASSRWGTGDYTDTQYF
d_call: TRBD1; j_call: TRBJ1-2; v_call: TRBV30; clone_size: NA; cdr3_nt: TGTGCCTGGAGCAGGGGGCGCAAAGACTATGGCTACACCTTC; cdr3_aa: CAWSRGRKDYGYTF
d_call: TRBD2; j_call: TRBJ2-1; v_call: TRBV4-3; clone_size: NA; cdr3_nt: TGCGCCAGCAGCCCAACGACTAGCGGGGTTACCGAGCAGTTCTTC; cdr3_aa: CASSPTTSGVTEQFF
d_call: TRBD2; j_call: TRBJ2-1; v_call: TRBV11-1; clone_size: NA; cdr3_nt: TGTGCCAGCAGCCCTGGGACTAGCGGGAGCAATGAGCAGTTCTTC; cdr3_aa: CASSPGTSGSNEQFF
d_call: NA; j_call: TRBJ2-1; v_call: TRBV4-3; clone_size: NA; cdr3_nt: TGCGCCAGCAGCCTCCGGACAAAGGGGAATGAGCAGTTCTTC; cdr3_aa: CASSLRTKGNEQFF
d_call: NA; j_call: TRBJ1-5; v_call: TRBV30; clone_size: NA; cdr3_nt: TGTGCCTGGAGTGTAAAAGAGCAGGGTTTGTGGGGCAATCAGCCCCAGCATTTT; cdr3_aa: CAWSVKEQGLWGNQPQHF
d_call: NA; j_call: TRBJ1-2; v_call: TRBV19; clone_size: NA; cdr3_nt: TGTGCCAGTAGTCCCCCTCTGAGGTCTGGCTACACCTTC; cdr3_aa: CASSPPLRSGYTF
d_call: TRBD1; j_call: TRBJ2-7; v_call: TRBV4-2; clone_size: NA; cdr3_nt: TGTGCCAGCAGCCAAGATCTTGGGGGCCTCAGGGGACAGAAATACGAGCAGTACTTC; cdr3_aa: CASSQDLGGLRGQKYEQYF
d_call: TRBD1; j_call: TRBJ2-7; v_call: TRBV29-1; clone_size: NA; cdr3_nt: TGCAGCGTGAGGGACAGCAGCCCCCGCGAGCAGTACTTC; cdr3_aa: CSVRDSSPREQYF
d_call: NA; j_call: TRBJ1-4; v_call: TRBV5-3; clone_size: NA; cdr3_nt: TGTGCCAGAAGCTGGAAGAGAGGGCGGAATGAAAAACTGTTTTTT; cdr3_aa: CARSWKRGRNEKLFF
d_call: NA; j_call: TRBJ1-1; v_call: TRBV6-5; clone_size: NA; cdr3_nt: TGTGCCAGCAGTCGTCGGGGGGGCCCAAACACTGAAGCTTTCTTT; cdr3_aa: CASSRRGGPNTEAFF
d_call: NA; j_call: TRBJ1-2; v_call: TRBV30; clone_size: once; cdr3_nt: TGTGCCTGGAGTGGAAACTCTGGTGGCTACACCTTC; cdr3_aa: CAWSGNSGGYTF
d_call: TRBD2; j_call: TRBJ2-6; v_call: TRBV5-1; clone_size: NA; cdr3_nt: TGCGCCAGCAGCCGGGGGGGATCCGGGGCCAACGTCCTGACTTTC; cdr3_aa: CASSRGGSGANVLTF
d_call: TRBD1; j_call: TRBJ2-3; v_call: TRBV9; clone_size: once; cdr3_nt: TGTGCCAGCAGCGTAGAAGGACAGGGGGCGGCAGATACGCAGTATTTT; cdr3_aa: CASSVEGQGAADTQYF
d_call: TRBD2; j_call: TRBJ2-1; v_call: TRBV15; clone_size: NA; cdr3_nt: TGTGCCACCAGCGAACATAGCGGGAGTGGCGGCAATGAGCAGTTCTTC; cdr3_aa: CATSEHSGSGGNEQFF
d_call: NA; j_call: TRBJ1-1; v_call: TRBV6-5; clone_size: NA; cdr3_nt: TGTGCCAGCAGTTACGGTGCAGGGATGAACACTGAAGCTTTCTTT; cdr3_aa: CASSYGAGMNTEAFF
d_call: NA; j_call: TRBJ2-7; v_call: TRBV18; clone_size: NA; cdr3_nt: TGTGCCAGCTCACCCTCCGACTGGGAGACCACTTACGGGGAGCAGTACTTC; cdr3_aa: CASSPSDWETTYGEQYF
d_call: TRBD1; j_call: TRBJ1-5; v_call: TRBV6-1; clone_size: NA; cdr3_nt: TGTGCCAGCGGGAGGGACAGGGGGGCGAATCAGCCCCAGCATTTT; cdr3_aa: CASGRDRGANQPQHF
d_call: NA; j_call: TRBJ1-1; v_call: TRBV6-6; clone_size: NA; cdr3_nt: TGTGCCAGCAGTTACTCGAGCAATCGAAACACTGAAGCTTTCTTT; cdr3_aa: CASSYSSNRNTEAFF
d_call: NA; j_call: TRBJ1-1; v_call: TRBV18; clone_size: few; cdr3_nt: TGTGCCAGCTCTCGGACAGCCCTTCCCCAAACTGAAGCTTTCTTT; cdr3_aa: CASSRTALPQTEAFF
d_call: NA; j_call: TRBJ1-1; v_call: TRBV7-2; clone_size: NA; cdr3_nt: TGTGCCAGCAGCCCCAGGGTGTACACTGAAGCTTTCTTT; cdr3_aa: CASSPRVYTEAFF
d_call: TRBD1; j_call: TRBJ2-3; v_call: TRBV5-4; clone_size: NA; cdr3_nt: TGTGCCAGCAGCCCGGGACAGAGAACAGATACGCAGTATTTT; cdr3_aa: CASSPGQRTDTQYF
d_call: NA; j_call: TRBJ2-5; v_call: TRBV18; clone_size: once; cdr3_nt: TGTGCCAGCTCATCGGGAGAAGAGACCCAGTACTTC; cdr3_aa: CASSSGEETQYF
d_call: TRBD1; j_call: TRBJ2-2; v_call: TRBV27; clone_size: NA; cdr3_nt: TGTGCCAGTCGACAGGGGCAGAACACCGGGGAGCTGTTTTTT; cdr3_aa: CASRQGQNTGELFF
d_call: NA; j_call: TRBJ1-2; v_call: TRBV9; clone_size: NA; cdr3_nt: TGTGCCAGCAGCGTAGATCTCCTTAATTATGGCTACACCTTC; cdr3_aa: CASSVDLLNYGYTF
d_call: TRBD1; j_call: TRBJ2-7; v_call: TRBV19; clone_size: NA; cdr3_nt: TGTGCCAGTAGTCCCTGGACAGGGGCCTACGAGCAGTACTTC; cdr3_aa: CASSPWTGAYEQYF
d_call: NA; j_call: TRBJ2-1; v_call: TRBV11-2; clone_size: NA; cdr3_nt: TGTGCCAGCAGCTCCCCCTTTTTCGGCAATGAGCAGTTCTTC; cdr3_aa: CASSSPFFGNEQFF
d_call: TRBD1; j_call: TRBJ2-7; v_call: TRBV5-1; clone_size: NA; cdr3_nt: TGCGCCAGCAGCTTGGCGGGGGACAGGGCCCACGAGCAGTACTTC; cdr3_aa: CASSLAGDRAHEQYF
d_call: TRBD2; j_call: TRBJ2-1; v_call: TRBV27; clone_size: NA; cdr3_nt: TGTGCCAGCAGCCGACAAACCACGTATTGGACTAGCGGCTATGAGCAGTTCTTC; cdr3_aa: CASSRQTTYWTSGYEQFF
d_call: NA; j_call: TRBJ2-3; v_call: TRBV21-1; clone_size: NA; cdr3_nt: TGTGCCAGCCGTCTCGGGAGCACAGATACGCAGTATTTT; cdr3_aa: CASRLGSTDTQYF
d_call: NA; j_call: TRBJ1-5; v_call: TRBV7-2; clone_size: once; cdr3_nt: TGTGCCAGCAGCTCTTATAATCAGCCCCAGCATTTT; cdr3_aa: CASSSYNQPQHF
d_call: NA; j_call: TRBJ2-1; v_call: TRBV6-6; clone_size: NA; cdr3_nt: TGTGCCAGCAGGGCGGCGTCTGGAGCCTACAATGAGCAGTTCTTC; cdr3_aa: CASRAASGAYNEQFF
d_call: NA; j_call: TRBJ1-4; v_call: TRBV9; clone_size: NA; cdr3_nt: TGTGCCAGCAGCGTATATGATGGCACGCTAACTAATGAAAAACTGTTTTTT; cdr3_aa: CASSVYDGTLTNEKLFF